These 2 T cell receptor beta chains came from one sample sequenced in a study of T cell responses to AZD1222 COVID-19 vaccine. The method was immunoSEQ multiplex PCR; TCRdb's version includes in-frame clones alone and lacks a portion of them. The sample includes fewer than 120,000 clones, roughly nine tenths of them seen just once. The material was peripheral blood, obtained on day 0 of AZD1222 vaccination. These receptors were taken from an adult in good health.

The CDR3 nucleotides read TGTGCCAGTAGTATGGGGACATTCCGCTCCTACAATGAGCAGTTCTTC. This translates into CASSMGTFRSYNEQFF. The chain carries TRBV19 and TRBJ2-1; D is possibly TRBD1 (6 bases). V was shortened by 3 bases and J by 0 bases, with 12 bases between the two germline ends. This CDR3 is built from 16 residues. The germline gives CDR1 LNHDA, CDR2 SQIVND (reference sequence).

This chain links TRBV10-2 with TRBJ2-2; a possible D gene is TRBD1 (6 bases). This CDR3 region has 13 residues. Trimming left V 7 bases short and J 3 bases short, with 9 bases between. The germline CDR1 and CDR2 sequences are WSHSY and SAAADI. The CDR3 region has the DNA TGCGCCAGCATTCGGACAGACACCGGGGAGCTGTTTTTT. Its translation: CASIRTDTGELFF.